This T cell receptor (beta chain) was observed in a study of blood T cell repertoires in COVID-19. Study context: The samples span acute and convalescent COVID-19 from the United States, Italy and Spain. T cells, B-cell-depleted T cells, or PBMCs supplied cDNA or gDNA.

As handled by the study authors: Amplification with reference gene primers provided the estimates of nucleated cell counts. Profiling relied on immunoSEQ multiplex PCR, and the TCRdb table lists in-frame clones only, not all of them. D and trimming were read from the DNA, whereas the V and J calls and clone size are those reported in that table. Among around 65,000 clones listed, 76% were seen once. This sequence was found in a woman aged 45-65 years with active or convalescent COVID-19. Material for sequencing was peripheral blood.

CDR3 residues: CASSQGALVGGYTF. The DNA of the CDR3 is TGCGCCAGCAGTCAGGGGGCGCTGGTCGGTGGCTACACCTTC. The genes are TRBV4-3 and TRBJ1-2; 8 bases fit TRBD1. This CDR3 spans 14 amino acids. From germline, CDR1 is LGHNA and CDR2 YSLEER. The V gene end was trimmed by 6 bases and the J gene end by 7 bases; junction bases not matched to a gene: 10.